The clone carrying this TCR beta chain was seen repeatedly, ten times or more. Trimming removed 6 bases at V and 0 bases at J, with 12 bases between. Germline V gene sequence: CDR1 SGHTA, CDR2 FQGNSA. The CDR3 is made up of 14 amino acids. These data belong to a study of response to subunit inactivated influenza vaccine. TCRdb ran MiXCR on the RT-PCR reads and lists one entry per CDR3 protein. The sample yields around 470,000 distinct CDR3 sequences, approximately 6.9% seen once. The TCR was taken from a man aged 50 to 69 who received an inactivated influenza vaccine. The V gene is TRBV7-2, the J gene TRBJ2-7; D is uncertain. The sample in question was PBMCs from blood, obtained less than 30 months after vaccination. The CDR3 bases are TGTGCCAGCAGGGTGAGAGTGAGCTCCTACGAGCAGTACTTC. Its protein is CASRVRVSSYEQYF.